This TCR beta chain was obtained from a study of blood T cells in healthy people across ages. On this clonotype: What it recognizes is unknown.

Germline CDR1 SGDLS, CDR2 YYNGEE. The CDR3 extends over 13 amino acids. Trimming pared 6 bases from V and 0 bases from J, leaving 9 bases between. Sample-barcoded 5' priming and a J-beta primer mix drove a second PCR of 7 to 11 cycles. TCRdb re-called the 5' RACE reads through MiXCR, storing one row per CDR3 protein. The sample holds around 500,000 distinct CDR3 sequences, roughly a quarter seen once. Study findings and constraints: CMV infection status of these donors was not known.

The same specimen was also included in a second study, on T cells of mothers and their children.

The source is a boy younger than 10 in good health. This chain uses TRBV9 with TRBJ2-5; D remains ambiguous. Sequenced material: blood. CDR3 protein: CASKGQNQETQYF. DNA of the CDR3: TGTGCCAGCAAGGGCCAGAACCAAGAGACCCAGTACTTC.